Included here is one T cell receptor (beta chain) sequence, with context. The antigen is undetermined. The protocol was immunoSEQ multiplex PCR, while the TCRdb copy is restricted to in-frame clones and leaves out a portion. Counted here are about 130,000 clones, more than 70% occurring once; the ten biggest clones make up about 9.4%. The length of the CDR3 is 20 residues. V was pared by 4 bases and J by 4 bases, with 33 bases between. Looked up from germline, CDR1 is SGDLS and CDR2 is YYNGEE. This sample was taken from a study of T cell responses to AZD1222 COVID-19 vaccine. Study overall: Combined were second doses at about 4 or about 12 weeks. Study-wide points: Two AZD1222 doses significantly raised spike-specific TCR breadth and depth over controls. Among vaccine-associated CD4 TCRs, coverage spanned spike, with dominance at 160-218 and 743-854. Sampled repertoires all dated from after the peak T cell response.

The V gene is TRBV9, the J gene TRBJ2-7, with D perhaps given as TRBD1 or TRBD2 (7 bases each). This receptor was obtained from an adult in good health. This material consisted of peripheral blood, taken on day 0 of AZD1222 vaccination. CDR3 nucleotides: TGTGCCAGCAGCTCGAGGGGAGGGGACAGTCGGTCTTCGGAGCCTTACGAGCAGTACTTC. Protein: CASSSRGGDSRSSEPYEQYF.